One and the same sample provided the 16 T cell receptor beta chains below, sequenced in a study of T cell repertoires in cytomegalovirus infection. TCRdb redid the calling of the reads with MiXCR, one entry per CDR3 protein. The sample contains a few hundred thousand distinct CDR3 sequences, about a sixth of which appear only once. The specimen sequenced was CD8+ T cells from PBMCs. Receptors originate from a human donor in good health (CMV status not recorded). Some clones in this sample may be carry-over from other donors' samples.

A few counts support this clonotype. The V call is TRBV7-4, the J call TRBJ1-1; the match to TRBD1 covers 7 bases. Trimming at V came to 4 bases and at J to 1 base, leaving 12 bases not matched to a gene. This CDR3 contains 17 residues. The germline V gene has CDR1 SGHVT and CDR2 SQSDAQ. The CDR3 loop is CASSSSEWGQQNTEAFF. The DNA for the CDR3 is TGTGCCAGCAGCTCGAGCGAATGGGGACAGCAGAACACTGAAGCTTTCTTT.

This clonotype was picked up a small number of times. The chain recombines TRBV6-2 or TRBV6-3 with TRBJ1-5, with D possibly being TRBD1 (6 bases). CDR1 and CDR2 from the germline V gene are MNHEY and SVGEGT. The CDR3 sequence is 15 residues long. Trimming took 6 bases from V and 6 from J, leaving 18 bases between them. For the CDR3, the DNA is TGTGCCAGCAGCCCCGCGGGGGGGGGGGCTCAGCCCCAGCATTTT. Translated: CASSPAGGGAQPQHF.

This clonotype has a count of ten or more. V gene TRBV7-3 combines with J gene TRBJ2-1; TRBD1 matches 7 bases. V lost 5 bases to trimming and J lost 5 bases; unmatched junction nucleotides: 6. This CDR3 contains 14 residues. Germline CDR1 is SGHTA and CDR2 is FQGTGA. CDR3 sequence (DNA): TGTGCCAGCAGCACTAGACAGGGAGACAATGAGCAGTTCTTC. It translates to CASSTRQGDNEQFF.

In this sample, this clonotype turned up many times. The CDR3 spells CASSGGAFAPPNEQFF. The CDR3 DNA follows: TGTGCCAGCAGCGGGGGGGCCTTCGCACCACCAAATGAGCAGTTCTTC. The J gene is TRBJ2-1, the V gene TRBV7-2; D is perhaps TRBD2 (7 bases). V was shortened by 5 bases and J by 7 bases, with 21 bases between the two germline ends. Per germline, CDR1 SGHTA and CDR2 FQGNSA. CDR3 size: 16 residues.

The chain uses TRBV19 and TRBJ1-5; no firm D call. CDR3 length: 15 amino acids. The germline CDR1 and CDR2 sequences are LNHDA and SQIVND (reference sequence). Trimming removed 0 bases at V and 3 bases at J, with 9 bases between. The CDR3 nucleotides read TGTGCCAGTAGTATAGAAAAGGGCTTCAATCAGCCCCAGCATTTT. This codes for CASSIEKGFNQPQHF.

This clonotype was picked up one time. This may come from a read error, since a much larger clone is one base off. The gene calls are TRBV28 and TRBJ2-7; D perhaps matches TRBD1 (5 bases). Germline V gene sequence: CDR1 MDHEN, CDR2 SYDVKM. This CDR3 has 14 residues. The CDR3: CASSWAGSTYGQYF. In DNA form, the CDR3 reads TGTGCCAGCAGTTGGGCAGGGTCCACCTACGGGCAGTACTTC.

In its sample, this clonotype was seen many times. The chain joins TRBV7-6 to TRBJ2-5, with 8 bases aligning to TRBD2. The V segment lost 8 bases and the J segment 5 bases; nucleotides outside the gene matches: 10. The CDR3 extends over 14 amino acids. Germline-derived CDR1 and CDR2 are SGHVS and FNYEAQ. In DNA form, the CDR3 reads TGTGCCAGCGGACTCGGGGGGGATTACGAGACCCAGTACTTC. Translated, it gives CASGLGGDYETQYF. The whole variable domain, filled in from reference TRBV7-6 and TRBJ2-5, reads GAGVSQSPRYKVTKRGQDVALRCDPISGHVSLYWYRQALGQGPEFLTYFNYEAQQDKSGLPNDRFSAERPEGSISTLTIQRTEQRDSAMYRCASGLGGDYETQYFGPGTRLLVL.

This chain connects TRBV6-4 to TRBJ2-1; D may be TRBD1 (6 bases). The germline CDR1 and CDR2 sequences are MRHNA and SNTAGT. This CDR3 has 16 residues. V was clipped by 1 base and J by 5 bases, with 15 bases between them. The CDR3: CASSDFSDSGHNEQFF. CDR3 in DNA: TGTGCCAGCAGTGACTTCTCGGACAGTGGCCACAATGAGCAGTTCTTC.

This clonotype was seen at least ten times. Written as DNA, the CDR3 is TGTGCCAGCAGCTTAGGTTTCAGGGGCGGCATCGTTGAGCAGTTCTTC. Protein product: CASSLGFRGGIVEQFF. The rearrangement links TRBV7-9 to TRBJ2-1, with D possibly being TRBD1 (6 bases). The germline V and J ends were trimmed by 1 base and 9 bases, with 19 bases remaining between them. The CDR3 runs 16 residues. Looked up from germline, CDR1 is SEHNR and CDR2 is FQNEAQ (reference sequence).

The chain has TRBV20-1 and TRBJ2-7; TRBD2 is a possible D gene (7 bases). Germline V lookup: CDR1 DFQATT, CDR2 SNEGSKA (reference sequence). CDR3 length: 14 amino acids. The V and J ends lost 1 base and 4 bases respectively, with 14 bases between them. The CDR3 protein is CSARVRGGGYEQYF. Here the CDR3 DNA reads TGCAGTGCTAGAGTGAGAGGGGGAGGGTACGAGCAGTACTTC.

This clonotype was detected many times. CDR3 sequence: CASSPGGAPSGNTIYF. CDR3 coding DNA: TGTGCCAGCAGCCCAGGTGGGGCCCCCTCTGGAAACACCATATATTTT. The chain carries TRBV7-2 and TRBJ1-3; possible D gene TRBD1, 5 bases. Trimming shortened V by 5 bases and J by 0 bases, and 14 bases separated the two germline ends. Per germline, CDR1 SGHTA and CDR2 FQGNSA. The CDR3 has 16 amino acids.

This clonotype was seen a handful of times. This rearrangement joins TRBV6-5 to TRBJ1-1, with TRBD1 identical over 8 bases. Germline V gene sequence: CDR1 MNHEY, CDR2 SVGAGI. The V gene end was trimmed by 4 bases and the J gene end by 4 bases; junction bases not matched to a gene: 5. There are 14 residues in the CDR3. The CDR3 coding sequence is TGTGCCAGCAGTTTCCAGACAGGGGCCACTGAAGCTTTCTTT. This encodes CASSFQTGATEAFF.

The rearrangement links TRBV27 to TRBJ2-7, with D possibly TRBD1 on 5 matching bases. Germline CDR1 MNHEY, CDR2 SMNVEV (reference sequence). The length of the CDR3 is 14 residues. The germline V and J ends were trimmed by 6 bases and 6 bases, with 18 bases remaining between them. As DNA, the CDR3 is TGTGCCAGCAGGCAAGCACCGACAGTATCCGAGCAGTACTTC. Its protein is CASRQAPTVSEQYF.

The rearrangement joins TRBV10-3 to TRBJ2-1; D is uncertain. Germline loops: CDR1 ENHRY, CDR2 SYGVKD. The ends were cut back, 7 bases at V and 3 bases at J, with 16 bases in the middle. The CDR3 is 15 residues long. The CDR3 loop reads CAITRATAGYNEQFF. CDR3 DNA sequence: TGTGCCATCACCCGAGCCACCGCAGGCTACAATGAGCAGTTCTTC.

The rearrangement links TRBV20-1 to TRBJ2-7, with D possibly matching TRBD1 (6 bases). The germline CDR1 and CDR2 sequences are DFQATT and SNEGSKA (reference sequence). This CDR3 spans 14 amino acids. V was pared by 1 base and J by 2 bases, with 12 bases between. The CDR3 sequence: CSARAEDSPYEQYF. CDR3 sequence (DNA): TGCAGTGCTAGAGCCGAGGACAGTCCCTACGAGCAGTACTTC.

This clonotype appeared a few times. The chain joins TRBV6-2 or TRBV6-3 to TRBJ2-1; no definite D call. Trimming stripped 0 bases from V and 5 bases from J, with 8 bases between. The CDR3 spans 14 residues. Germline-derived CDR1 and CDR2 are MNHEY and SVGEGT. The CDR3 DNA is TGTGCCAGCAGTTACTCTGGGGAACACAATGAGCAGTTCTTC. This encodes CASSYSGEHNEQFF.